This TCR beta chain was sequenced during a study of T cells in Graves' hyperthyroidism and ophthalmopathy. Germline CDR1 is SEHNR and CDR2 is FQNEAQ (reference sequence). This CDR3 region has 15 residues. Trimming shortened V by 2 bases and J by 0 bases, and 10 bases separated the two germline ends. RNA transcripts gave rise to amplified TCR beta CDR3 regions. The HTBI primer set drove a first-round RT-PCR of the TCR CDR3. TCRdb re-analysed the multiplex PCR reads in MiXCR, keeping a single row per CDR3 protein. Of hundreds of thousands of distinct CDR3 sequences listed, around 20% were seen once; the top ten hold under 35%. Uncontrolled infection, other autoimmune disease, pregnancy or lactation excluded patients.

This TCR was sampled from a young man with Graves' ophthalmopathy. Sequenced sample: blood. V is TRBV7-9 and J is TRBJ1-2; D gene ambiguous. The DNA for the CDR3 is TGTGCCAGCAGCTTAAATACTCTAGCTAACTATGGCTACACCTTC. Amino acids: CASSLNTLANYGYTF. The entire variable domain, with the rest obtained from reference TRBV7-9 and TRBJ1-2, is as follows: DTGVSQNPRHKITKRGQNVTFRCDPISEHNRLYWYRQTLGQGPEFLTYFQNEAQLEKSRLLSDRFSAERPKGSFSTLEIQRTEQGDSAMYLCASSLNTLANYGYTFGSGTRLTVV.